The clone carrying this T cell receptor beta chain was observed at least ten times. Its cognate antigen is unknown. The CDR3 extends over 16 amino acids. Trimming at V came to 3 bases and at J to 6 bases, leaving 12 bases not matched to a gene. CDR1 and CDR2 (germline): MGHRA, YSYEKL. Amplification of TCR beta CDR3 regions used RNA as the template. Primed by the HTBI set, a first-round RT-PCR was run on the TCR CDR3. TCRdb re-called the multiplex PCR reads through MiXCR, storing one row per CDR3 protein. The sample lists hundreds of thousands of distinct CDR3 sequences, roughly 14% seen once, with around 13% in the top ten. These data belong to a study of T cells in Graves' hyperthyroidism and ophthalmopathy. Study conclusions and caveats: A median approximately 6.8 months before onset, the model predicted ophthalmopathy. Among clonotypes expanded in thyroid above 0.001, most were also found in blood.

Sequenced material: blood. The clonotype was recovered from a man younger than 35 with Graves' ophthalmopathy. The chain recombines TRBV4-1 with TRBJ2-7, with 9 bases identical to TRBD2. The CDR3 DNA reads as TGCGCCAGCAGCCAGGCCCTTAGCGGGGGTTCCCTCGAGCAGTACTTC. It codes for CASSQALSGGSLEQYF.